The 7 T cell receptor beta chains presented below share a single source sample, sequenced in a study of cytomegalovirus exposure and HLA in healthy donors. A multiplex PCR was run with 60 Vbeta primers and 13 Jbeta primers. Clones were sequenced by immunoSEQ multiplex PCR, and TCRdb holds only the in-frame ones, with some missing. The table lists some 140,000 clones, about 76% of them singletons. Sequencing was performed on PBMCs. The receptors were gathered from a young man in good health and CMV-seropositive.

The chain couples TRBV5-1 to TRBJ2-7, with D perhaps matching TRBD1 (5 bases). With 1 base removed from V and 3 bases from J, the gap between germline ends came to 14 bases. In germline, CDR1 is SGHRS, CDR2 YFSETQ. The CDR3 runs to 15 residues. CDR3 nucleotides: TGCGCCAGCAGCTTGAATCCCACAGGAGACTACGAGCAGTACTTC. This translates into CASSLNPTGDYEQYF. Full variable domain (outside the CDR3, taken from reference TRBV5-1 and TRBJ2-7): KAGVTQTPRYLIKTRGQQVTLSCSPISGHRSVSWYQQTPGQGLQFLFEYFSETQRNKGNFPGRFSGRQFSNSRSEMNVSTLELGDSALYLCASSLNPTGDYEQYFGPGTRLTVT.

V usage is TRBV19 and J usage is TRBJ2-7, with 8 bases that match TRBD2. V shed 4 bases and J 1 base; nucleotides not matched to a gene: 6. The length of the CDR3 is 15 residues. Germline assignment: CDR1 LNHDA and CDR2 SQIVND (reference sequence). In nucleotides, the CDR3 is TGTGCCAGTAGTACTGAGCGGGGGCCGTCCTACGAGCAGTACTTC. Translation: CASSTERGPSYEQYF.

This clone showed up just a few times. The chain links TRBV21-1 to TRBJ2-2; the DNA was not compared with TRBD2, the D call given in the table. TRBV21-1 is a listed pseudogene. The CDR3 is made up of 13 amino acids. This chain's CDR3 is CASSYPESGELFF. In DNA form, the CDR3 reads TGTGCCAGCAGCTACCCCGAGAGTGGGGAGCTGTTTTTT.

The chain has TRBV6-5 and TRBJ1-1; D call uncertain. V lost 5 bases and J lost 5, with 15 bases in between. Per the germline V gene, CDR1 is MNHEY and CDR2 is SVGAGI. The CDR3 is made up of 14 amino acids. The CDR3 sequence: CASSPPGGRTEAFF. In nucleotides, the CDR3 is TGTGCCAGCAGTCCTCCCGGCGGGCGGACTGAAGCTTTCTTT.

In this sample, this clone turned up a few times. The chain is built from TRBV15 and TRBJ1-4; D is perhaps TRBD1 (5 bases). Deletions cut 0 bases from V and 3 bases from J, with 8 bases between. Looked up from germline, CDR1 is LNHNV and CDR2 is YYDKDF (reference sequence). This CDR3 contains 15 residues. DNA of the CDR3: TGTGCCACCAGCAGAGAGGCAGGGCCTAATGAAAAACTGTTTTTT. It yields the protein CATSREAGPNEKLFF.

This sequence joins TRBV7-9 and TRBJ2-7; D call uncertain. The CDR3 is 18 residues long. V was trimmed by 2 bases and J by 2 bases, leaving 22 bases between them. The germline gives CDR1 SEHNR, CDR2 FQNEAQ (reference sequence). CDR3 in amino acids: CASSLQGRARSTAYEQYF. CDR3 sequence (DNA): TGTGCCAGCAGCTTACAAGGTCGCGCCAGGTCGACGGCCTACGAGCAGTACTTC.

The chain links TRBV2 to TRBJ1-1, with D possibly being TRBD1 (5 bases). V lost 10 bases to trimming and J lost 1 base, with 10 bases between them. In germline, CDR1 is SNHLY, CDR2 FYNNEI. This CDR3 region has 12 residues. The CDR3 sequence: CAIHRQNTEAFF. For the CDR3, the DNA is TGTGCCATCCACAGGCAGAACACTGAAGCTTTCTTT. Full variable domain (remainder filled in from reference TRBV2 and TRBJ1-1): EPEVTQTPSHQVTQMGQEVILRCVPISNHLYFYWYRQILGQKVEFLVSFYNNEISEKSEIFDDQFSVERPDGSNFTLKIRSTKLEDSAMYFCAIHRQNTEAFFGQGTRLTVV.